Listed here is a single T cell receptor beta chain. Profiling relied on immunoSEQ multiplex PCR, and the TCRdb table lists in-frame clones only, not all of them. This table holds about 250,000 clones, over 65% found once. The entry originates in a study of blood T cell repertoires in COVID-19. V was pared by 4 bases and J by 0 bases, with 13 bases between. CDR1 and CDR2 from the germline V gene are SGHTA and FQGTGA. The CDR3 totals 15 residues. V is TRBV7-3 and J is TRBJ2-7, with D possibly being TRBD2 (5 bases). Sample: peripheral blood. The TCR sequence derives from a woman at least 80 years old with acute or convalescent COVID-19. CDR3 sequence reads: CASSSQTGSSYEQYF. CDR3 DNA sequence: TGTGCCAGCAGCTCCCAGACGGGGAGCTCCTACGAGCAGTACTTC.